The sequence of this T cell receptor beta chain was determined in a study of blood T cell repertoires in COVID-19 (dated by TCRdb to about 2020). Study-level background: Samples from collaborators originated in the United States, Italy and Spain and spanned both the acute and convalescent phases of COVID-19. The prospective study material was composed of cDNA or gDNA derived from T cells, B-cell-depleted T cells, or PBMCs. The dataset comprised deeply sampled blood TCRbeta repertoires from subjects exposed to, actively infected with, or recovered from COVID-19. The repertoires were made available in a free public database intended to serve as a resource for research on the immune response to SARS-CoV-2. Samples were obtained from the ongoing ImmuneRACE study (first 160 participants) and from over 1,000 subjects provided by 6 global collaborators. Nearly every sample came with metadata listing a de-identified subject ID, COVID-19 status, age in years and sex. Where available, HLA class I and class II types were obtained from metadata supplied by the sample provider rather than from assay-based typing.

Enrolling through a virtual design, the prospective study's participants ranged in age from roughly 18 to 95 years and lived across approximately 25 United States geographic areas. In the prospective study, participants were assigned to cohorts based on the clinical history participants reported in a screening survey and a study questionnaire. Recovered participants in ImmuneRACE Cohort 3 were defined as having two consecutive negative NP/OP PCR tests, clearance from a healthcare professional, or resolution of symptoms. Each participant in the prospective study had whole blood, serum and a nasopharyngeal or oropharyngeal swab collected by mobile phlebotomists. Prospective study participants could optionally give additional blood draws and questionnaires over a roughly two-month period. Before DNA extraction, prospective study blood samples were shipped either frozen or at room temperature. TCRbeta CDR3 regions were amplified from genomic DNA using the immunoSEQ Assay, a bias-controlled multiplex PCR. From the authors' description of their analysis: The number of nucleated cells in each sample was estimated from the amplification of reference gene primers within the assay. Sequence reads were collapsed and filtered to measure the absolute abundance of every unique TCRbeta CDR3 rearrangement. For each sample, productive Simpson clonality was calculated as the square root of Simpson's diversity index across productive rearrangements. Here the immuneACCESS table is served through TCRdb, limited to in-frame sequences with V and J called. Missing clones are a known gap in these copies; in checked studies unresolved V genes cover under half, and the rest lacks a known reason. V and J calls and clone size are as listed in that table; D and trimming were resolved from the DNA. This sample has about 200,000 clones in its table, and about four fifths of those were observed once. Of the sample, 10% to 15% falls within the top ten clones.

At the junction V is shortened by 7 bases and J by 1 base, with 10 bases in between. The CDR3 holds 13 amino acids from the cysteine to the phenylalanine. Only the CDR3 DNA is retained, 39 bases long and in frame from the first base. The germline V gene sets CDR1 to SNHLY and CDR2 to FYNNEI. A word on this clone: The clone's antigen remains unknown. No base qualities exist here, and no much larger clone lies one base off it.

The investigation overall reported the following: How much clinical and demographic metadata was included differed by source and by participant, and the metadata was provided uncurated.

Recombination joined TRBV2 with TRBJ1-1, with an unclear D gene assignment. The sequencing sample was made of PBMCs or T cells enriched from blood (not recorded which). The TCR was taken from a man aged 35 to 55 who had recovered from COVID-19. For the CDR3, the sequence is CASMWGGNTEAFF. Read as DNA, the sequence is TGTGCCAGCATGTGGGGAGGGAACACTGAAGCTTTCTTT.